The TCR beta chain described here comes from a study of blood T cell repertoires in COVID-19. TCRdb keeps only in-frame clones here, not all; method: immunoSEQ multiplex PCR. The table shows over 90,000 clones, with 60% to 80% occurring only once. This sequence was found in a man aged 55-75 years with active or convalescent COVID-19. The specimen was peripheral blood.

The DNA for the CDR3 is TGTGCCAGCCCTTCCGTTGGGGACAGGGGTAACTATGGCTACACCTTC. Residues: CASPSVGDRGNYGYTF. The V call is TRBV2, the J call TRBJ1-2; 10 bases match TRBD1. The CDR3 has 16 residues. V lost 8 bases and J lost 1; bases outside the gene matches: 10. Germline CDR1 and CDR2: SNHLY and FYNNEI.